These T cell receptor beta chains were read from a single sample in a study of glioma-infiltrating T cells. TCRdb reprocessed the multiplex PCR reads with MiXCR, giving one entry per CDR3 protein. This table has under 200,000 distinct CDR3 sequences, more than 35% appearing once. The sequencing input was glioma tissue, nonneoplastic brain tissue, or PBMCs (not recorded which). Receptors were obtained from a human donor with low-grade glioma or glioblastoma, undergoing nonglioma brain surgery, or in good health (not recorded which). CDR3s include the opening cysteine and the closing phenylalanine or tryptophan. The D gene is left open where the match is weak. Clone size is shown for a subset of rows, as once, few, many or a class of expanded clone.

d_gene	len	j_gene	abundance	v_gene	CDR3nt	CDR3aa
TRBD2	19	TRBJ2-7	-	TRBV28	TGTGCCAGCAGTTTATCCTGGCCCGGGGGGGGAGTTTCCCTCTACGAGCAGTACTTC	CASSLSWPGGGVSLYEQYF
TRBD1	16	TRBJ2-3	few	TRBV10-3	TGTGCCATCAGCGGGACAGTGGTACATCGCACAGATACGCAGTATTTT	CAISGTVVHRTDTQYF
-	12	TRBJ2-7	-	TRBV29-1	TGCAGCTGGAGGACAAACTCCTACGAGCAGTACTTC	CSWRTNSYEQYF
TRBD2	12	TRBJ2-2	few	TRBV29-1	TGCAGCGCGACTAGCGCGGGCGGGGAGCTGTTTTTT	CSATSAGGELFF
TRBD2	15	TRBJ2-7	many	TRBV27	TGTGCCAGCAGTTTATTGGGCGGGAGGGCTGACGAGCAGTACTTC	CASSLLGGRADEQYF
-	15	TRBJ2-1	many	TRBV18	TGTGCCAGCTCAATAGAACGGAACTCCTACAATGAGCAGTTCTTC	CASSIERNSYNEQFF
-	15	TRBJ1-1	many	TRBV6-1	TGTGCCAGCAGTCAGGACACACGGAAGGACACTGAAGCTTTCTTT	CASSQDTRKDTEAFF
TRBD2	15	TRBJ2-5	-	TRBV4-2	TGTGCCAGCAGCCAAGCTAGCGGGAGCGCGGAGACCCAGTACTTC	CASSQASGSAETQYF
TRBD1	12	TRBJ1-1	-	TRBV29-1	TGCAGCGGTGCACAGGGGCCAACTGAAGCTCTCTTT	CSGAQGPTEALF
-	13	TRBJ1-1	-	TRBV18	TGTGCCAGCTCAACGTTGGAGGACACTGAAGCTTTATTT	CASSTLEDTEALF
-	14	TRBJ1-2	-	TRBV13	TGTGCCAGCAGCTTAAGAGGGCTCGGCTATGGCTACACCTTC	CASSLRGLGYGYTF
-	11	TRBJ2-7	-	TRBV5-1	TGCGCCAGCAGATACAGGGCCGAGCAGTACTTC	CASRYRAEQYF
-	14	TRBJ2-5	many	TRBV6-1	TGTGCCAGCAGTTTGGGACTTTCCGAAGAGACCCAGTACTTC	CASSLGLSEETQYF
-	14	TRBJ1-4	few	TRBV4-1	TGCGCCAGCAGCCAAGTTTACAGCAATGAAAAACTGTTTTTT	CASSQVYSNEKLFF
TRBD2	15	TRBJ2-5	-	TRBV7-6	TGTGCCAGCAGCTTAGCGGGACTATCGGAAGAGACCCAGTACTTC	CASSLAGLSEETQYF
-	14	TRBJ2-1	-	TRBV4-1	TGCGTTAGCAGCCAAGGTACAGGGTCCGGTGAGCAGTTCTTC	CVSSQGTGSGEQFF
TRBD2	14	TRBJ2-7	many	TRBV10-3	TGTGCCACTCAGACTAGCGGGGAGACCTACGAGCAGTACTTC	CATQTSGETYEQYF
-	15	TRBJ2-3	few	TRBV2	TGTGCCAGCAGTGTGAGGGCAGGGAGCACAGATACGCAGTATTTT	CASSVRAGSTDTQYF
-	13	TRBJ2-5	-	TRBV20-1	TGCAGTGTGAACTCTCGGGGGCAAGGGACCCAGTACTTC	CSVNSRGQGTQYF
-	14	TRBJ1-5	-	TRBV4-1	TGCGCCAGCAGTACGGGTTATAGCAATCAGCCCCAGCATTTT	CASSTGYSNQPQHF
-	13	TRBJ1-5	many	TRBV7-2	TGTGCCAGCAGCCCGGATAGCAATCAGCCCCAGCATTTT	CASSPDSNQPQHF
-	12	TRBJ2-3	few	TRBV5-1	TGCGCCAGCAGCTTGATGACAGATACGCAGTATTTT	CASSLMTDTQYF
-	16	TRBJ1-3	many	TRBV6-1	TGTGCCAGCAGACCCCACGGAACTGCAACCGGAAACACCATATATTTT	CASRPHGTATGNTIYF